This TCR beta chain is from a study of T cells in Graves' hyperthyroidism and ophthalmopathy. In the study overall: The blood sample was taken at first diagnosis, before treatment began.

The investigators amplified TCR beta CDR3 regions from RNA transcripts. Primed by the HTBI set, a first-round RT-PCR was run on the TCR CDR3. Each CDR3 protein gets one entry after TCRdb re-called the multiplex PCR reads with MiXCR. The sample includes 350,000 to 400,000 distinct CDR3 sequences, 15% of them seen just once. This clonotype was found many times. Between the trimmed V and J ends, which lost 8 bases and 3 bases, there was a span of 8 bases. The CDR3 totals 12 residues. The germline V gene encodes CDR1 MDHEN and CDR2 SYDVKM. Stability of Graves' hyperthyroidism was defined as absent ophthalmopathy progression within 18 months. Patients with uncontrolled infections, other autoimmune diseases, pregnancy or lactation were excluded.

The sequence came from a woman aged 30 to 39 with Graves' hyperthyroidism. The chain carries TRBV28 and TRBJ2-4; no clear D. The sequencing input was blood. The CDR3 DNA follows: TGTGCCAGCGGTGGGTACAAAAACATTCAGTACTTC. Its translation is CASGGYKNIQYF.